Listed here are 11 T cell receptor beta chains from one sample, sequenced in a study of T cell repertoires in cytomegalovirus infection. Via MiXCR, TCRdb re-called the reads, giving one row per CDR3 protein. Among more than 95,000 distinct CDR3 sequences listed, approximately 30% were seen once. The antigens for these receptors are not known. The sequenced sample was CD8+ T cells from cultured PBMCs, obtained from culture after CMV antigen stimulation. The receptors stem from a human donor in good health (CMV status not recorded). Some clones in this sample may be carry-over from other donors' samples.

This chain links TRBV7-9 with TRBJ2-7; 15 nucleotides match TRBD2. With 6 bases clipped from V and 2 bases from J, the junction kept 11 bases outside the gene matches. This CDR3 is built from 18 residues. Germline V gene data show CDR1 as SEHNR and CDR2 as FQNEAQ (reference sequence). CDR3 DNA sequence: TGTGCCAGCAGTGAAGATGGGACTAGCGGGGGGAGGCCCTACGAGCAGTACTTC. It encodes CASSEDGTSGGRPYEQYF.

This clonotype has a handful of counts. The chain carries TRBV6-2 or TRBV6-3 and TRBJ1-1; D not certain. Germline lookup yields CDR1 MNHEY and CDR2 SVGEGT. This CDR3 spans 14 amino acids. V was pared by 0 bases and J by 0 bases, with 5 bases between. The CDR3 coding sequence is TGTGCCAGCAGTTACTCGACGGTGAACACTGAAGCTTTCTTT. Its protein product is CASSYSTVNTEAFF.

This clonotype showed up many times. The chain joins TRBV20-1 to TRBJ1-2; D call uncertain. The CDR3 sequence is 15 residues long. CDR1 DFQATT and CDR2 SNEGSKA come from the germline V gene (reference sequence). Trimming left V 0 bases short and J 2 bases short, with 13 bases between. The CDR3 nucleotides read TGCAGTGCTAGAGATCTTAGTGGGTCCAACTATGGCTACACCTTC. This codes for CSARDLSGSNYGYTF.

Comments on this clonotype: Its ends do not fully match the called genes, so a read error is possible. The chain employs TRBV7-2 and TRBJ2-5; tentative D call: TRBD2 (7 bases). The CDR3 contains 16 residues. Germline V CDR1 and CDR2: SGHTA, FQGNSA. This CDR3 reads CASSLVLGGAQETQHF. The CDR3 DNA reads TGTGCCAGCAGCTTAGTTTTAGGGGGGGCACAGGAGACCCAGCACTTC.

This clonotype was recorded at least ten times. The gene calls are TRBV7-2 and TRBJ2-2; TRBD2 matches at 8 bases. The V gene end was trimmed by 0 bases and the J gene end by 4 bases; junction bases not matched to a gene: 7. The CDR3 is made up of 17 amino acids. Germline CDR1 SGHTA, CDR2 FQGNSA. For the CDR3, the DNA is TGTGCCAGCAGCTTAGCGGCCGGGGGGGGGTTCACCGGGGAGCTGTTTTTT. Translating it yields CASSLAAGGGFTGELFF.

J is TRBJ1-1 and V is TRBV4-1, with a tentative D call TRBD1 (6 bases). The CDR3 contains 15 residues. Germline V lookup: CDR1 MGHRA, CDR2 YSYEKL. The V end was cut by 1 base, the J end by 3 bases, with 12 bases between. Here the CDR3 DNA reads TGCGCCAGCAGCCAAGGGGGGGGCTTGTACACTGAAGCTTTCTTT. Its protein product is CASSQGGGLYTEAFF.

The CDR3 DNA follows: TGTGCCAGCAGCTTTAACCTTAATCAGCCCCAGCATTTT. Translated: CASSFNLNQPQHF. The V gene is TRBV11-2, the J gene TRBJ1-5; no definite D call. The CDR3 totals 13 residues. The V end was cut by 3 bases, the J end by 4 bases, with 7 bases between. Germline V CDR1 and CDR2: SGHAT, FQNNGV.

This clonotype was seen more than once but under ten times. The chain is built from TRBV7-6 and TRBJ1-1, with 9 nucleotides matching TRBD1. The germline V gene encodes CDR1 SGHVS and CDR2 FNYEAQ. V gave up 5 bases and J gave up 5 bases; unmatched junction bases: 9. This CDR3 region has 15 residues. The CDR3 sequence is CASSTQQGARTEAFF. The CDR3 bases are TGTGCCAGCAGCACACAACAGGGGGCGAGGACTGAAGCTTTCTTT.

V usage is TRBV2 and J usage is TRBJ1-5; 7 bases align to TRBD1. V shed 2 bases and J 1 base; nucleotides not matched to a gene: 5. The CDR3 sequence is 16 residues long. Germline V gives CDR1 SNHLY, CDR2 FYNNEI. CDR3 DNA: TGTGCCAGCAGTGAATGGGCAGGGGGAAGCAATCAGCCCCAGCATTTT. This encodes CASSEWAGGSNQPQHF.

This sequence joins TRBV6-1 and TRBJ2-3; D possibly uses TRBD1 or TRBD2 (5 bases each). Per germline, CDR1 MNHNS and CDR2 SASEGT. The germline V and J ends were trimmed by 1 base and 2 bases, with 16 bases remaining between them. The CDR3 runs to 17 residues. The CDR3 bases are TGTGCCAGCAGTGAAGGCTTCGGGGCAACGTTCACAGATACGCAGTATTTT. Encoded protein: CASSEGFGATFTDTQYF.

This clonotype has at least ten counts. The chain carries TRBV7-2 and TRBJ1-2; no clear D. Trimming removed 5 bases from V and 0 bases from J, with 7 bases in between. Germline values: CDR1 SGHTA, CDR2 FQGNSA. This CDR3 has 13 amino acids. The CDR3 DNA reads as TGTGCCAGCAGCGCCGATACTAACTATGGCTACACCTTC. Protein product: CASSADTNYGYTF.